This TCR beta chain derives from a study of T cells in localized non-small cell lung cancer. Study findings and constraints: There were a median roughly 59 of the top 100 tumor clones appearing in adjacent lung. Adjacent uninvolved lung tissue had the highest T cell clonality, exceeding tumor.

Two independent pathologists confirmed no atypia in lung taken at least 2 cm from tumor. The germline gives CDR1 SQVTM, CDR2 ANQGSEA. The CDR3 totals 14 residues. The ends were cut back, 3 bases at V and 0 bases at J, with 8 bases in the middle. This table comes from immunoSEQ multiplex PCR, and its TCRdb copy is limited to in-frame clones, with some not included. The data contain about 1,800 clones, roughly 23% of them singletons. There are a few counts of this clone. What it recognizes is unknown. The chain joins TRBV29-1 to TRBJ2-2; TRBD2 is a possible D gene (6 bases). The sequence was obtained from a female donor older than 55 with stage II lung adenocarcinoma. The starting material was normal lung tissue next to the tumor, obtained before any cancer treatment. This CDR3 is CSVDAGSNTGELFF. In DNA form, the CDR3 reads TGCAGCGTTGATGCGGGATCGAACACCGGGGAGCTGTTTTTT.